Following are 29 T cell receptor beta chains from one sample sequenced in a study of cytomegalovirus exposure and HLA in healthy donors (dated by TCRdb to 2017 to 2019). The library was prepared using the immunoSEQ multiplex PCR assay. A mixture of 60 forward primers for TCR Vbeta segments and 13 reverse primers for TCR Jbeta segments was used in the multiplex PCR. Drawn from immuneACCESS, this table holds only the in-frame rearrangements with V and J called that TCRdb kept. Clones are partly lost; checked studies trace under half to an unresolved V gene and leave the rest unexplained. The sample table holds over 100,000 clones, of which approximately 81% were seen once. The top ten clones comprise 2.5% to 3% of the sample. Sequencing input: PBMCs. The source is a woman aged 18-29 years in good health and CMV-seropositive.

The chain employs TRBV5-1 and TRBJ2-1, with 7 bases that match TRBD2. V lost 2 bases to trimming and J lost 0 bases; unmatched junction nucleotides: 8. The CDR3 totals 17 residues. Germline CDR1 SGHRS, CDR2 YFSETQ. In DNA, the CDR3 is TGCGCCAGCAGCTTTAACCCCGGGAGGAGCTCCTACAATGAGCAGTTCTTC. Translation: CASSFNPGRSSYNEQFF.

This rearrangement joins TRBV4-1 to TRBJ2-6; TRBD1 matches 7 bases. Trimming removed 3 bases from V and 1 base from J; junction bases left unmatched: 3. The CDR3 is 16 amino acids. The germline CDR1 and CDR2 sequences are MGHRA and YSYEKL. This chain's CDR3 is CASSQETGSGANVLTF. The CDR3 DNA follows: TGCGCCAGCAGCCAGGAGACAGGGTCTGGGGCCAACGTCCTGACTTTC.

The chain has TRBV28 and TRBJ2-7; a weak D match, TRBD1 (5 bases). V dropped 8 bases and J dropped 3 bases, with 20 bases sitting between them. The germline V gene has CDR1 MDHEN and CDR2 SYDVKM. This CDR3 has 15 residues. The CDR3 DNA reads as TGTGCCAGCTGGCATAGGGGCATGGCGAGCTACGAGCAGTACTTC. Its protein is CASWHRGMASYEQYF.

The chain recombines TRBV5-1 with TRBJ1-4; TRBD1 matches at 9 bases. The CDR3 runs 15 residues. V was pared by 0 bases and J by 5 bases, with 2 bases of the junction left unmatched. The germline CDR1 and CDR2 sequences are SGHRS and YFSETQ. The CDR3 is CASSLAGTGNEKLFF. CDR3 nucleotides: TGCGCCAGCAGCTTGGCCGGGACAGGGAATGAAAAACTGTTTTTT.

This clone was found a few times. The rearrangement links TRBV27 to TRBJ1-4, with a weak D call TRBD1 (5 bases). The CDR3 extends over 14 amino acids. Germline V gives CDR1 MNHEY, CDR2 SMNVEV (reference sequence). Trimming took off 3 bases at V and 7 bases at J, with 12 bases between the two ends. CDR3 nucleotides: TGTGCCAGCAGTTTTGACGGGCAGGGTGAAAAACTGTTTTTT. It specifies CASSFDGQGEKLFF.

The sample holds one count of this clone. One end of the junction fails to match germline, which may point to a read error. The CDR3 protein is CASSTGLAGVGETQYF. CDR3 in DNA: TGTGCTAGCAGCACTGGACTAGCGGGAGTTGGAGAGACCCAGTACTTC. The chain joins TRBV7-7 to TRBJ2-5, with TRBD2 identical over 13 bases. The CDR3 runs 16 residues. Germline CDR1 and CDR2: SSHAT and FNYEAQ (reference sequence).

This chain uses TRBV1 with TRBJ2-1; the DNA was not used to check the table's D call, TRBD2. TRBV1 is recorded as a pseudogene. The CDR3 has 20 residues. The CDR3, as DNA: TGCACCAGCAGCCCTCGAACCCCCCAGACTAGCGGGCCGACCGGCGATGAGCAGTTCTTC. Translation gives CTSSPRTPQTSGPTGDEQFF.

The chain uses TRBV7-6 and TRBJ2-1; 14 bases map to TRBD2. The CDR3 sequence is 18 residues long. Germline V CDR1 and CDR2: SGHVS, FNYEAQ. The V and J ends lost 4 bases and 7 bases, in that order; junction bases with no gene match: 12. CDR3 in amino acids: CASSSKSGTSGSGNEQFF. DNA of the CDR3: TGTGCCAGCAGCTCGAAATCGGGGACTAGCGGGAGTGGTAATGAGCAGTTCTTC. Combining the CDR3 with reference TRBV7-6 and TRBJ2-1 gives the whole variable domain GAGVSQSPRYKVTKRGQDVALRCDPISGHVSLYWYRQALGQGPEFLTYFNYEAQQDKSGLPNDRFSAERPEGSISTLTIQRTEQRDSAMYRCASSSKSGTSGSGNEQFFGPGTRLTVL.

The chain has TRBV5-1 and TRBJ2-3; TRBD2 agrees at 10 bases. V trimming: 0 bases; J trimming: 2 bases; junction bases outside the gene matches: 3. CDR3 length: 16 amino acids. CDR1 and CDR2 (germline): SGHRS, YFSETQ. CDR3 DNA sequence: TGCGCCAGCAGCTTGGAACTAGCGGGGACCACAGATACGCAGTATTTT. It yields the protein CASSLELAGTTDTQYF. The full variable domain, completed using reference TRBV5-1 and TRBJ2-3, is KAGVTQTPRYLIKTRGQQVTLSCSPISGHRSVSWYQQTPGQGLQFLFEYFSETQRNKGNFPGRFSGRQFSNSRSEMNVSTLELGDSALYLCASSLELAGTTDTQYFGPGTRLTVL.

V gene TRBV6-5 combines with J gene TRBJ2-7; TRBD2 agrees at 10 bases. V shed 2 bases and J 2 bases; nucleotides not matched to a gene: 3. The CDR3 extends over 15 amino acids. CDR1 MNHEY and CDR2 SVGAGI come from the germline V gene. CDR3 sequence (DNA): TGTGCCAGCAGTTACGAGACTAGCGGGCCCTACGAGCAGTACTTC. Translation gives CASSYETSGPYEQYF.

The V call is TRBV7-9, the J call TRBJ1-1; unclear D gene. V lost 4 bases and J 0 bases, leaving 6 bases between the germline ends. Looked up from germline, CDR1 is SEHNR and CDR2 is FQNEAQ (reference sequence). The CDR3 has 13 amino acids. DNA of the CDR3: TGTGCCAGCAGCTCCACATTGAACACTGAAGCTTTCTTT. Its translation is CASSSTLNTEAFF.

This sequence joins TRBV5-7 and TRBJ1-1; 7 bases align to TRBD1. TRBV5-7 is classed as an ORF, of uncertain function. The CDR3 has 13 residues. V shed 6 bases, J shed 12 bases, and the junction held 14 bases outside the gene matches. CDR3 sequence reads: CASTVLDREVSFF. CDR3 nucleotides: TGTGCCAGCACAGTATTAGACAGGGAGGTATCTTTCTTT.

This CDR3 reads CASSPAGQGNYNEQFF. CDR3 nucleotides: TGCGCCAGCAGCCCCGCGGGACAGGGGAACTACAATGAGCAGTTCTTC. The rearrangement uses TRBV4-1 and TRBJ2-1, with 10 bases that match TRBD1. CDR1 is MGHRA, CDR2 YSYEKL, per germline. After removal of 4 bases from V and 3 bases from J, the junction contained 6 bases not matched to a gene. The CDR3 sequence is 16 residues long.

V usage is TRBV7-9 and J usage is TRBJ2-1; 8 nucleotides agree with TRBD2. The CDR3 sequence is 13 residues long. V lost 10 bases and J lost 10; bases outside the gene matches: 12. Germline values: CDR1 SEHNR, CDR2 FQNEAQ (reference sequence). CDR3 bases: TGTGCCACCAGACTCGCGGGAGGTAGAGAGCAGTTCTTC. It codes for CATRLAGGREQFF. Full variable domain (missing parts from reference TRBV7-9 and TRBJ2-1): DTGVSQNPRHKITKRGQNVTFRCDPISEHNRLYWYRQTLGQGPEFLTYFQNEAQLEKSRLLSDRFSAERPKGSFSTLEIQRTEQGDSAMYLCATRLAGGREQFFGPGTRLTVL.

The chain joins TRBV25-1 to TRBJ2-2; no reliable D call. There are 13 residues in the CDR3. CDR1 and CDR2 (germline): MGHDK, SYGVNS. With 6 bases removed from V and 13 bases from J, the gap between germline ends came to 18 bases. The CDR3 nucleotides are TGTGCCAGCAGCGCAGTACTGTTGGGCGTGCTGTTTTTT. Its translation is CASSAVLLGVLFF.

V and J are TRBV6-1 and TRBJ1-1; D gene unclear. CDR3 length: 10 residues. Trimming left V 2 bases short and J 11 bases short, with 6 bases between. The germline CDR1 and CDR2 sequences are MNHNS and SASEGT. DNA for the CDR3: TGTGCCAGCAGTGAACACGGGGCTTTCTTT. It specifies CASSEHGAFF.

This rearrangement joins TRBV7-9 to TRBJ2-1; D possibly corresponds to TRBD2 (6 bases). The germline gives CDR1 SEHNR, CDR2 FQNEAQ (reference sequence). The CDR3 has 15 residues. Trimming left V 0 bases short and J 9 bases short, with 15 bases between. The CDR3, as DNA: TGTGCCAGCAGCTTAGCGGGAGGACAACGGAGTGAGCAGTTCTTC. This encodes CASSLAGGQRSEQFF.

The chain couples TRBV5-8 to TRBJ2-2; 9 nucleotides match TRBD2. Germline V gene lookup returns CDR1 SGHTS and CDR2 YDEGEE. The CDR3 sequence is 16 residues long. The V and J ends lost 0 bases and 3 bases, in that order; junction bases with no gene match: 3. The chain's CDR3 is CASSLDGTSYTGELFF. The CDR3 DNA sequence: TGTGCCAGCAGCTTGGATGGGACTAGCTACACCGGGGAGCTGTTTTTT.

This clone was seen more than once but under ten times. The gene calls are TRBV30 and TRBJ1-1, with no clear D. The length of the CDR3 is 13 residues. Germline loops: CDR1 GTSNPN, CDR2 SVGIG (reference sequence). Trimming shortened V by 4 bases and J by 4 bases, and 13 bases separated the two germline ends. The DNA for the CDR3 is TGTGCCTGGAACCCTCTATGGGCCACTGAAGCTTTCTTT. Amino acids: CAWNPLWATEAFF.

The CDR3 region is CASSGAGGAEGKEQFF. The DNA of the CDR3 is TGTGCCAGCAGCGGCGCCGGGGGGGCGGAGGGGAAAGAGCAGTTCTTC. The chain uses TRBV5-4 and TRBJ2-1; TRBD2 matches 8 bases. V trimming: 4 bases; J trimming: 10 bases; junction bases outside the gene matches: 16. Germline V gives CDR1 SGHNT, CDR2 YYREEE (reference sequence). There are 16 residues in the CDR3. Complete variable domain (other parts from reference TRBV5-4 and TRBJ2-1): ETGVTQSPTHLIKTRGQQVTLRCSSQSGHNTVSWYQQALGQGPQFIFQYYREEENGRGNFPPRFSGLQFPNYSSELNVNALELDDSALYLCASSGAGGAEGKEQFFGPGTRLTVL.

The chain is built from TRBV6-4 and TRBJ1-2; perhaps TRBD1 as D (5 bases). Germline CDR1 reads MRHNA; CDR2 reads SNTAGT. V lost 6 bases and J 6 bases, leaving 20 bases between the germline ends. The CDR3 extends over 15 amino acids. As DNA, the CDR3 is TGTGCCAGCAGGGGGCCCCTGGGAAGGGGTGATGGCTACACCTTC. Its translation is CASRGPLGRGDGYTF.

The chain couples TRBV9 to TRBJ2-7; TRBD1 might be the D (5 bases). V was cut by 0 bases and J by 4 bases, with 14 bases left in between. There are 15 residues in the CDR3. Germline V gene data show CDR1 as SGDLS and CDR2 as YYNGEE. The CDR3 DNA is TGTGCCAGCAGCGTAGCTGTGGGGCTCGGGTACGAGCAGTACTTC. It translates to CASSVAVGLGYEQYF.

The chain recombines TRBV18 with TRBJ1-4; 8 bases match TRBD1. Germline V gives CDR1 KGHSH, CDR2 LQKENI. V shed 3 bases and J 5 bases; nucleotides not matched to a gene: 5. The CDR3 runs 15 residues. The CDR3 coding sequence is TGTGCCAGCTCACCGCAGGGGGCTTTGAATGAAAAACTGTTTTTT. This codes for CASSPQGALNEKLFF.

The chain uses TRBV10-3 and TRBJ2-3, with 8 bases fitting TRBD2. The CDR3 extends over 14 amino acids. V dropped 11 bases and J dropped 0; count of bases not matched to a gene: 7. The germline gives CDR1 ENHRY, CDR2 SYGVKD. Here the CDR3 reads CAASSGYSTDTQYF. In DNA form, the CDR3 reads TGTGCCGCCTCTAGCGGGTATAGCACAGATACGCAGTATTTT.

DNA for the CDR3: TGTGCCAGCAGAGAATTGCAGGGTGGTAAGAAAGAGACCCAGTACTTC. It translates to CASRELQGGKKETQYF. V usage is TRBV27 and J usage is TRBJ2-5; tentatively, D is TRBD1 (5 bases). V gave up 6 bases and J gave up 3 bases, with 20 bases separating them. CDR1 is MNHEY and CDR2 is SMNVEV in the germline V gene (reference sequence). This CDR3 contains 16 residues.

This chain uses TRBV23-1 with TRBJ2-3, with 8 bases identical to TRBD2. TRBV23-1 falls under the ORF class, with uncertain function. This CDR3 is built from 16 residues. V dropped 3 bases and J dropped 1; count of bases not matched to a gene: 6. Here the CDR3 DNA reads TGCGCCAGCAGTCAGTCCACTAGCGGAGGCACAGATACGCAGTATTTT. This translates into CASSQSTSGGTDTQYF.

The V gene is TRBV19, the J gene TRBJ2-7; D is unresolved. The germline gives CDR1 LNHDA, CDR2 SQIVND (reference sequence). The CDR3 is 14 amino acids. Trimming stripped 0 bases from V and 0 bases from J, with 6 bases between. CDR3 DNA: TGTGCCAGTAGTATAGAGGTGCGCTCCTACGAGCAGTACTTC. Translated, it gives CASSIEVRSYEQYF. Filled out from reference TRBV19 and TRBJ2-7, the complete variable domain reads DGGITQSPKYLFRKEGQNVTLSCEQNLNHDAMYWYRQDPGQGLRLIYYSQIVNDFQKGDIAEGYSVSREKKESFPLTVTSAQKNPTAFYLCASSIEVRSYEQYFGPGTRLTVT.

This clone was counted a single time. The gene calls are TRBV7-3 and TRBJ2-2; 11 nucleotides line up with TRBD2. CDR1 and CDR2 (germline): SGHTA, FQGTGA. CDR3 length equals 16 residues. Trimming at V came to 2 bases and at J to 4 bases, leaving 3 bases not matched to a gene. The CDR3 DNA reads TGTGCCAGCAGCTTATCCCTAGCGGGGGGCACCGGGGAGCTGTTTTTT. Its protein is CASSLSLAGGTGELFF.

The CDR3 sequence: CASSQLQDEQFF. In DNA form, the CDR3 reads TGCGCCAGCAGCCAACTCCAGGATGAGCAGTTCTTC. V usage is TRBV4-1 and J usage is TRBJ2-1; D is undetermined. V lost 2 bases and J lost 8, with 7 bases in between. The CDR3 has 12 residues. Germline V gene sequence: CDR1 MGHRA, CDR2 YSYEKL.